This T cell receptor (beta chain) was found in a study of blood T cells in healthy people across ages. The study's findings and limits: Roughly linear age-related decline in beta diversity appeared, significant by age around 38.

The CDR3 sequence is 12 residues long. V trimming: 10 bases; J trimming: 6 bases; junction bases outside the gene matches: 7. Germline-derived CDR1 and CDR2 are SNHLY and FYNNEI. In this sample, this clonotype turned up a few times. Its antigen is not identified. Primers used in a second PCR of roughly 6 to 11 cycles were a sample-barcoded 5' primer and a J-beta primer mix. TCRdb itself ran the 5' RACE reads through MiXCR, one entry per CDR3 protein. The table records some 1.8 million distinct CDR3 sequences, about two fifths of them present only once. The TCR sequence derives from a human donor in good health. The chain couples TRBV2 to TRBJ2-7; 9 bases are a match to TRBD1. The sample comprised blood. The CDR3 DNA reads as TGTGCCATACCCGGGACAGGGACCGAGCAGTACTTC. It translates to CAIPGTGTEQYF.